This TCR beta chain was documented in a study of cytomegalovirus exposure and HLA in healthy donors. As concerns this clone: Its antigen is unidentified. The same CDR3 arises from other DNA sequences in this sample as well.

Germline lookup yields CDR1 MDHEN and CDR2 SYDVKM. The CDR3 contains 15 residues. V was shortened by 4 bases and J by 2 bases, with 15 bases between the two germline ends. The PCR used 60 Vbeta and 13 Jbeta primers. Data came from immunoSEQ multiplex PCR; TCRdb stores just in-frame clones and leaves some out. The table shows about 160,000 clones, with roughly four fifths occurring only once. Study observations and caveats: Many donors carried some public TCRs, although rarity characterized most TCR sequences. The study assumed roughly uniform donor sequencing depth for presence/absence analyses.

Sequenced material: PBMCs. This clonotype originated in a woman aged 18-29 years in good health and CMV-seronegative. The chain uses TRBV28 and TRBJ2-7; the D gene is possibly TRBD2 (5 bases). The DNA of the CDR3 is TGTGCCAGCAGTTCGCCTACGACGGGAACCTACGAGCAGTACTTC. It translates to CASSSPTTGTYEQYF.